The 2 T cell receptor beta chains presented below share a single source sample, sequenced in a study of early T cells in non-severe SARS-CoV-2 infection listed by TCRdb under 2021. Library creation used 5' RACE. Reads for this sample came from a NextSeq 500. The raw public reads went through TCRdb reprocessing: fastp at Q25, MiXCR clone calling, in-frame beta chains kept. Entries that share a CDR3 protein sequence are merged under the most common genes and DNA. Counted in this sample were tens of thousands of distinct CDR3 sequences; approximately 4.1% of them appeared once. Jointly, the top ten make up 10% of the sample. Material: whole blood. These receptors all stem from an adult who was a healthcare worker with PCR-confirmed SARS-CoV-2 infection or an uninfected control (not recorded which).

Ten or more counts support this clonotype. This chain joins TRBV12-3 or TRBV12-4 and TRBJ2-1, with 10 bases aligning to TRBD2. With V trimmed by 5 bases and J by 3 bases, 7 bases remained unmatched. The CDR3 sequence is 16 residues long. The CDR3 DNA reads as TGTGCCAGCAGTCCACCGGGACTAGCGAGCTACAATGAGCAGTTCTTC. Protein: CASSPPGLASYNEQFF.

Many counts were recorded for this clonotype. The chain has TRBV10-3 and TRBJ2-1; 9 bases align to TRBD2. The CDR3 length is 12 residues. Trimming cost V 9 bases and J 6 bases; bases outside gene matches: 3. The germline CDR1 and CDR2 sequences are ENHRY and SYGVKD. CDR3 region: CAIAGGFNEQFF. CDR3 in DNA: TGTGCCATAGCGGGAGGTTTCAATGAGCAGTTCTTC.